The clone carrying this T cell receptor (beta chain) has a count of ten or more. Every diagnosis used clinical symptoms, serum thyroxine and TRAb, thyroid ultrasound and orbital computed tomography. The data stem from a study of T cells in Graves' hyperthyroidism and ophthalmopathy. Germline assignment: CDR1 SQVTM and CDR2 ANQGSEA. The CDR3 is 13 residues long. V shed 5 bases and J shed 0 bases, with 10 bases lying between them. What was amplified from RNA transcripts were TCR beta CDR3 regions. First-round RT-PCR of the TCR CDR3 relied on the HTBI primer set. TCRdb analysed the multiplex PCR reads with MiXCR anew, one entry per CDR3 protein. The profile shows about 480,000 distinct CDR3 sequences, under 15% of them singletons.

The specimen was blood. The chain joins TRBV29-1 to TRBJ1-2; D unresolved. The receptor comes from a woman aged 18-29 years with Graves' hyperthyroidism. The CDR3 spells CSVPEMTNYGYTF. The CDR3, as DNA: TGCAGCGTTCCGGAGATGACTAACTATGGCTACACCTTC.